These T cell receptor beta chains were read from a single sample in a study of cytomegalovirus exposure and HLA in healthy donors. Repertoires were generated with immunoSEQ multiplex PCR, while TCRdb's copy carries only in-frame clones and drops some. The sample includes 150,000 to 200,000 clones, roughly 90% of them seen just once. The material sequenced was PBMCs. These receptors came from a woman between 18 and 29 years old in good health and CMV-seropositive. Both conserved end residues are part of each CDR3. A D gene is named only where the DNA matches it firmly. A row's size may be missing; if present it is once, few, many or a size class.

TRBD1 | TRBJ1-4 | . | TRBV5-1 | TGCGCCAGCAGCTTGGGGACAGGTAGTGAAAAACTGTTTTTT | CASSLGTGSEKLFF
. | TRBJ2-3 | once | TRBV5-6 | TGTGCCAGCAGCTTGAATATGGATACGCAGTATTTT | CASSLNMDTQYF
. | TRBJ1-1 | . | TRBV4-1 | TGCGCCAGCAGCCAAGTGGTAGCTCTCGAAGCTTTCTTT | CASSQVVALEAFF
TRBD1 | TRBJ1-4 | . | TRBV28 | TGTGCCAGCATCCAGGGCGGGACAGCTAATGAAAAACTGTTTTTT | CASIQGGTANEKLFF
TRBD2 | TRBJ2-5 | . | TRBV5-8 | TGTGCCAGCAGCCTTGGAGGACTAGCGGGGCCCGAGACCCAGTACTTC | CASSLGGLAGPETQYF
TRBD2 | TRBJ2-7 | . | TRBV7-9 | TGTGCCAGCAGCCCGGCTAGCGGGGGAAGCTACGAGCAGTACTTC | CASSPASGGSYEQYF
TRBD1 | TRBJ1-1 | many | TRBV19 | TGTGCCAGTTTGACAGGGGGGAACACTGAAGCTTTCTTT | CASLTGGNTEAFF
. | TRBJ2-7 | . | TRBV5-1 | TGCGCCAGCAGCTTGGCCCAGGGTAACCACTACGAGCAGTACTTC | CASSLAQGNHYEQYF
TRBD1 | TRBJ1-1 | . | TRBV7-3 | TGTGCCAGCAGCTTATTGGGACAGGGAATAACTGAAGCTTTCTTT | CASSLLGQGITEAFF
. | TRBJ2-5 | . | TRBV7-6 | TGTGCCAGCAGCCTTAGCGGACGGGAGACCCAGTACTTC | CASSLSGRETQYF
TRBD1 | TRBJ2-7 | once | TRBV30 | TGTGCCTGGACCGACAGGGGGATTCGATACGAGCAGTACTTC | CAWTDRGIRYEQYF
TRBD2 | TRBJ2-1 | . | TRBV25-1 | TGTGCCAGCACTACCGGGACTAGCGGGAACAATGAGCAGTTCTTC | CASTTGTSGNNEQFF
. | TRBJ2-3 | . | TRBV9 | TGTGCCAGCAGCGTAGTAAGCGGGAGCACAGATACGCAGTATTTT | CASSVVSGSTDTQYF
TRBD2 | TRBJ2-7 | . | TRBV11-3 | TGTGCCAGCAGCTCCTTAGCGGGAGAGCAGTACTTC | CASSSLAGEQYF